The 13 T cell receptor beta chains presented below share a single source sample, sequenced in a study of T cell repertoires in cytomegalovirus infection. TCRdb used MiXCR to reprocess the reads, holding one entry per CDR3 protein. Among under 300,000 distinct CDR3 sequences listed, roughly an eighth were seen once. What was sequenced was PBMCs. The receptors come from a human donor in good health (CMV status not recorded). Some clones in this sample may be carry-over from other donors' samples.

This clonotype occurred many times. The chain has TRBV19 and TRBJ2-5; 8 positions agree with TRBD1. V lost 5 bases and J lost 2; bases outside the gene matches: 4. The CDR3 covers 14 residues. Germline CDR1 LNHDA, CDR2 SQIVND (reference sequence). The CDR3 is CASSAYRGQETQYF. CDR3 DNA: TGTGCCAGTAGTGCCTACAGGGGGCAAGAGACCCAGTACTTC.

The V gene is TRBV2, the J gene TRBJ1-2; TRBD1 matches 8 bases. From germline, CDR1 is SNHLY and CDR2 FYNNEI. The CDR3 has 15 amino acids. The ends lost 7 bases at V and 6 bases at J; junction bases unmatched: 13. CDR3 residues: CASTKHQGADHGYTF. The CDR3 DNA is TGTGCCAGCACCAAACATCAGGGGGCTGATCATGGCTACACCTTC.

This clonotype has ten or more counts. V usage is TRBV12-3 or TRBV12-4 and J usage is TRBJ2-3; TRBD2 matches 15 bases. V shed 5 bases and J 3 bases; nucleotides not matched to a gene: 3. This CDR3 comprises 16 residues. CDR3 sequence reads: CASSPGTSGRTDTQYF. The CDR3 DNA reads TGTGCCAGCAGTCCCGGGACTAGCGGGAGGACAGATACGCAGTATTTT.

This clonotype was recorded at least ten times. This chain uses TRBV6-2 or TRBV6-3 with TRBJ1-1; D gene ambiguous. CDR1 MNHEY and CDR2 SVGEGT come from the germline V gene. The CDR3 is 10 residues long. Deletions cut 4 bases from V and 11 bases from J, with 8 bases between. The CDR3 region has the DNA TGTGCCAGCAGTTCCCCTCCGGCTTTCTTT. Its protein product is CASSSPPAFF.

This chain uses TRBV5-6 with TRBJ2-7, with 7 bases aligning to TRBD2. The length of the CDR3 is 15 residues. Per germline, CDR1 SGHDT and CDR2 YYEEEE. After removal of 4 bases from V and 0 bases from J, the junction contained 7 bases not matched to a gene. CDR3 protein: CASSGGVRASYEQYF. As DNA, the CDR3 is TGTGCCAGCAGCGGGGGGGTCAGGGCCTCCTACGAGCAGTACTTC.

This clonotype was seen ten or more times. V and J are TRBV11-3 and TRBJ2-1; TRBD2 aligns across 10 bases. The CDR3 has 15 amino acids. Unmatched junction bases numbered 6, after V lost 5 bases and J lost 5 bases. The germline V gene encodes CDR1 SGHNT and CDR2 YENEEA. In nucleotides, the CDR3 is TGTGCCAGCAGCCGGGAGCGGGAGGGGGACAATGAGCAGTTCTTC. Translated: CASSREREGDNEQFF.

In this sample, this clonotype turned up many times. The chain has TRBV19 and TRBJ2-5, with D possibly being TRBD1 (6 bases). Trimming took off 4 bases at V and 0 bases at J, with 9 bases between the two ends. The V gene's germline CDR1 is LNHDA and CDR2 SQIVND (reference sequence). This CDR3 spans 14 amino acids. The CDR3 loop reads CASSSDRHQETQYF. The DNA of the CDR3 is TGTGCCAGTAGTAGCGACAGGCACCAAGAGACCCAGTACTTC. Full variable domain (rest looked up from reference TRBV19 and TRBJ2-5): DGGITQSPKYLFRKEGQNVTLSCEQNLNHDAMYWYRQDPGQGLRLIYYSQIVNDFQKGDIAEGYSVSREKKESFPLTVTSAQKNPTAFYLCASSSDRHQETQYFGPGTRLLVL.

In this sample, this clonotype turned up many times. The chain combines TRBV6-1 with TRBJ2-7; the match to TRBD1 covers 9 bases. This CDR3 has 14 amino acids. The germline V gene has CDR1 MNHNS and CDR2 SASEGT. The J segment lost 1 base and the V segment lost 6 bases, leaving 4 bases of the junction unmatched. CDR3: CASSRDRASYEQYF. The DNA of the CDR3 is TGTGCCAGCAGCCGGGACAGGGCTTCCTACGAGCAGTACTTC.

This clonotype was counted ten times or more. CDR3 DNA sequence: TGTGCCAGCAGCTTAGCTAGCGGGAGATTGGATGAGCAGTTCTTC. Its translation is CASSLASGRLDEQFF. The chain joins TRBV7-2 to TRBJ2-1, with 9 bases that match TRBD2. Germline V lookup: CDR1 SGHTA, CDR2 FQGNSA. The CDR3 has 15 amino acids. Trimming cost V 0 bases and J 8 bases; bases outside gene matches: 5.

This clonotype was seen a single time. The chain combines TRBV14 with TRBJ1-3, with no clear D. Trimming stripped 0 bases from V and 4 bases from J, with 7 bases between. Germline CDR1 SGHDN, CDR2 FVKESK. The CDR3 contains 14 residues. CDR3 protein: CASSQETWGNTIYF. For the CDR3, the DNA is TGTGCCAGCAGCCAAGAGACCTGGGGAAACACCATATATTTT. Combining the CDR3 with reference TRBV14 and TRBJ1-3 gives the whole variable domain EAGVTQFPSHSVIEKGQTVTLRCDPISGHDNLYWYRRVMGKEIKFLLHFVKESKQDESGMPNNRFLAERTGGTYSTLKVQPAELEDSGVYFCASSQETWGNTIYFGEGSWLTVV.

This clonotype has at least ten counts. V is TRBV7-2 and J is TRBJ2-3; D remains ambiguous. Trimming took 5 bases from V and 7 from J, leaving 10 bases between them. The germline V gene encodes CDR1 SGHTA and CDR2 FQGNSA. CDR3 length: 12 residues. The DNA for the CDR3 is TGTGCCAGCAGCCTGGCCGCAAATACGCAGTATTTT. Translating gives CASSLAANTQYF.

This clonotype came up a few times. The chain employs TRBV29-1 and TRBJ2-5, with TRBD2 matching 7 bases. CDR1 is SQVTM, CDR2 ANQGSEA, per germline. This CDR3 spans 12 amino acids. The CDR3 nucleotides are TGCAGGGTAACGGGGGGCCAAGAGACCCAGTACTTC. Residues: CRVTGGQETQYF.

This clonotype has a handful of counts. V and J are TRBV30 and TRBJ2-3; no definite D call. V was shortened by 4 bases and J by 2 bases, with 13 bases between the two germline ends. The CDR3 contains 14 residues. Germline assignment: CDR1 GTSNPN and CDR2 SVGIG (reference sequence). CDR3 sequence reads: CAWKDLEHTDTQYF. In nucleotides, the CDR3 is TGTGCCTGGAAGGACCTGGAACACACAGATACGCAGTATTTT.